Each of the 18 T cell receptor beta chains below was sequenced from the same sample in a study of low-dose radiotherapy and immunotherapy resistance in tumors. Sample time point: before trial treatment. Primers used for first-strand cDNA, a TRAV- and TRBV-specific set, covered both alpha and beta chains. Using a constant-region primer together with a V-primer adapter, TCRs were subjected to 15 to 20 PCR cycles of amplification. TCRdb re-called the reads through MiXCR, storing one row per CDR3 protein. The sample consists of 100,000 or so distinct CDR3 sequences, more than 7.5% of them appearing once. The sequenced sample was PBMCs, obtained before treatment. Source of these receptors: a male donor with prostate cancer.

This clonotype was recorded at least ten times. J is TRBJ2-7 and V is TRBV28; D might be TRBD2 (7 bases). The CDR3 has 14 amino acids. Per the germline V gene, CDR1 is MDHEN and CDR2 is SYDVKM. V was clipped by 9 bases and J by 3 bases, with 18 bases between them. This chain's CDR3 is CASRTGGSNYEQYF. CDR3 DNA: TGTGCCAGTCGGACGGGGGGCTCCAACTACGAGCAGTACTTC.

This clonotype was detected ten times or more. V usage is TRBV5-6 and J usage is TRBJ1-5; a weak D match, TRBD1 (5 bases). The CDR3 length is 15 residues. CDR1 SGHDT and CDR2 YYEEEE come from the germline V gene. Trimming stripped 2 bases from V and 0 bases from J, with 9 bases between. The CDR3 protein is CASSLEGVSNQPQHF. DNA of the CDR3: TGTGCCAGCAGCTTAGAAGGGGTTAGCAATCAGCCCCAGCATTTT.

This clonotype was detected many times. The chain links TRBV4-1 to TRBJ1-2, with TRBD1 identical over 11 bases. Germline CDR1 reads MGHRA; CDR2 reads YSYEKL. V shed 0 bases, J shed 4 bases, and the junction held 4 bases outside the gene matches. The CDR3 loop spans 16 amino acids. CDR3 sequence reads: CASSQEGTGGFYGYTF. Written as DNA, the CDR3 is TGCGCCAGCAGCCAAGAGGGGACAGGGGGGTTCTATGGCTACACCTTC.

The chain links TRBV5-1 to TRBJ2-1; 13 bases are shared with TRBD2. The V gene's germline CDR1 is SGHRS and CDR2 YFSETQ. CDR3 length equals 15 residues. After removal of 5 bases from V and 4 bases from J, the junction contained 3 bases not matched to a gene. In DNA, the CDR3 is TGCGCCAGCAGTCCGACTAGCGGGAGGTACAATGAGCAGTTCTTC. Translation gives CASSPTSGRYNEQFF.

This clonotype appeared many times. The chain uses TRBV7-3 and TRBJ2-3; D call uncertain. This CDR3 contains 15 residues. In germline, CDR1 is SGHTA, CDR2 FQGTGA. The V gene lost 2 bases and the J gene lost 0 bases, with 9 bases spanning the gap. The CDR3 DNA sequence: TGTGCCAGCAGCTTAGGATCAACTAGCACAGATACGCAGTATTTT. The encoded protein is CASSLGSTSTDTQYF.

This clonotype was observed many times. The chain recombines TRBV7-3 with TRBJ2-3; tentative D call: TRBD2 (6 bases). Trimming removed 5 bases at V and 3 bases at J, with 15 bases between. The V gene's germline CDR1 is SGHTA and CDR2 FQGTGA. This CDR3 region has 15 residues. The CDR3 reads CASSLIGGGTDTQYF. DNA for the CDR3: TGTGCCAGCAGCCTGATAGGTGGGGGGACAGATACGCAGTATTTT.

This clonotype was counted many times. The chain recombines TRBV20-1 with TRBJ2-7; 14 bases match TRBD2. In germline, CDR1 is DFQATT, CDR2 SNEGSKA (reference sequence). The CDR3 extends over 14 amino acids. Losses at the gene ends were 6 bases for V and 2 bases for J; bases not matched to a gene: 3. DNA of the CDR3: TGCAGTGCCAGGGGACTAGCGGGAGCCTACGAGCAGTACTTC. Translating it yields CSARGLAGAYEQYF.

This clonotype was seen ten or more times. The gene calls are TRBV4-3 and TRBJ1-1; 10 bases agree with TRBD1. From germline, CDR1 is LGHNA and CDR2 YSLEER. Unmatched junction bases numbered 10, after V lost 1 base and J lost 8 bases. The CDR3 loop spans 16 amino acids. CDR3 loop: CASSQAWDRGGREAFF. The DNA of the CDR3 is TGCGCCAGCAGCCAAGCCTGGGACAGGGGCGGACGAGAAGCTTTCTTT.

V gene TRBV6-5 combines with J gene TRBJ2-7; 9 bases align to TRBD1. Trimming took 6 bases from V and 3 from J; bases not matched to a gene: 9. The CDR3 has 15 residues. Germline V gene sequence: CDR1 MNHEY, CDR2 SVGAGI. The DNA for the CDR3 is TGTGCCAGCAGCCCCAGATCGACAGGGGGCTACGAGCAGTACTTC. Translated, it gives CASSPRSTGGYEQYF.

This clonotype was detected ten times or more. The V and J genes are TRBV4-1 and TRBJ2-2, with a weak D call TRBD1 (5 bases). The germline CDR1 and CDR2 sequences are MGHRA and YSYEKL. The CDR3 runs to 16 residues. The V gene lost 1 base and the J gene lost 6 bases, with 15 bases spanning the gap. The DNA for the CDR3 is TGCGCCAGCAGCCAAGCCGCCAGGGAAGTTCCCGGGGAGCTGTTTTTT. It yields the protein CASSQAAREVPGELFF.

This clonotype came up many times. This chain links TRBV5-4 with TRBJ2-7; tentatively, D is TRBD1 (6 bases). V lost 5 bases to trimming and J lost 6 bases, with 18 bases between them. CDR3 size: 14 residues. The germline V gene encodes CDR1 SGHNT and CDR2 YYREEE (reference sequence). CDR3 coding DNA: TGTGCCAGCAGTGTCCAGGGGAGCAAGGTCGAGCAGTACTTC. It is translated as CASSVQGSKVEQYF.

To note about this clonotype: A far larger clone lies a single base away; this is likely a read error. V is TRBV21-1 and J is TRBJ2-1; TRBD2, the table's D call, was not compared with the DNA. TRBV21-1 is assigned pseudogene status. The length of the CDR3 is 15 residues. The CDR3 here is CASSKVEREKDEQFF. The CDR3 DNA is TGTGCCAGCAGCAAAGTGGAGCGGGAGAAGGACGAGCAGTTCTTC.

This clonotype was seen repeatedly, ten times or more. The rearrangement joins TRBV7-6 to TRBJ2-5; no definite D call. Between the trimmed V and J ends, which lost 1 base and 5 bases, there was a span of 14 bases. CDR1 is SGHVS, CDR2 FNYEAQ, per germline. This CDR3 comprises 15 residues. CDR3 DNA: TGTGCCAGCAGCTTAGGTCGGCTGGCAACGGAGACCCAGTACTTC. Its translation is CASSLGRLATETQYF.

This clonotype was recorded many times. Written as DNA, the CDR3 is TGTGCCACTGTAACCGGGACAGGGGCCTACGAGCAGTACTTC. This codes for CATVTGTGAYEQYF. J is TRBJ2-7 and V is TRBV10-3, with TRBD1 matching over 10 bases. The V segment lost 10 bases and the J segment 2 bases; nucleotides outside the gene matches: 8. The germline V gene has CDR1 ENHRY and CDR2 SYGVKD. This CDR3 is built from 14 residues.

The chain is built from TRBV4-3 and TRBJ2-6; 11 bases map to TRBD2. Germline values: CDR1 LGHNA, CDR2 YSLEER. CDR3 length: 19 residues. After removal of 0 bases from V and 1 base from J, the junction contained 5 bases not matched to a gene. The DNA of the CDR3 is TGCGCCAGCAGCCAAGATACTAGCGGGAGAATATCTGGGGCCAACGTCCTGACTTTC. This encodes CASSQDTSGRISGANVLTF.

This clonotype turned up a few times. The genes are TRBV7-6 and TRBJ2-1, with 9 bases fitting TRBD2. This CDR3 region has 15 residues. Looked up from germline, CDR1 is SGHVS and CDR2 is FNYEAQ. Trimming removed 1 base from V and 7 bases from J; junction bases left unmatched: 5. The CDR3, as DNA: TGTGCCAGCAGCTTAGGGAGCGGGAGGTGGAATGAGCAGTTCTTC. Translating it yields CASSLGSGRWNEQFF.

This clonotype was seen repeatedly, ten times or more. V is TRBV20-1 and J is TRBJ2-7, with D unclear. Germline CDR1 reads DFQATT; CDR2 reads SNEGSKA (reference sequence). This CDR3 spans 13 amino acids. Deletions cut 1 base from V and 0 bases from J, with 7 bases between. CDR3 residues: CSARVPSSYEQYF. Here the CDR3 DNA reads TGCAGTGCTAGAGTGCCTAGCTCCTACGAGCAGTACTTC.

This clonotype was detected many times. CDR3 loop: CASSLALGSGRPDTQYF. CDR3 coding DNA: TGTGCCAGCAGCTTGGCCCTGGGTAGCGGGAGACCCGATACGCAGTATTTT. The V and J genes are TRBV5-4 and TRBJ2-3; 9 bases are shared with TRBD2. In germline, CDR1 is SGHNT, CDR2 YYREEE (reference sequence). The CDR3 has 17 residues. The junction had 11 bases not matched to a gene; V was cut back by 0 bases and J by 6 bases.